Listed here is a single T cell receptor (beta chain). Self-reported history from a screening survey and questionnaire set each donor's cohort. Authors' methods: Quantification of nucleated cells was approximated via reference gene primer amplification. Generated by immunoSEQ multiplex PCR, the TCRdb table keeps only in-frame clones and is missing some. V and J calls plus clone size are reproduced from that table; the DNA served to infer D and trimming. The table includes around 250,000 clones, 65% to 90% detected once. The CDR3 covers 15 residues. The ends were cut back, 6 bases at V and 0 bases at J, with 14 bases in the middle. Germline values: CDR1 LGHDT, CDR2 YNNKEL (reference sequence). The sample comes from a study of blood T cell repertoires in COVID-19. Overall study context: Material from acute and convalescent COVID-19 was sourced from the United States, Italy and Spain.

Sequences were obtained from PBMCs or T cells enriched from blood (not recorded which). The V and J genes are TRBV3-1 (or the pseudogene TRBV3-2) and TRBJ1-2; D might be TRBD1 (5 bases). This TCR derives from a woman between 50 and 59 years old with acute COVID-19. CDR3: CASSGGAAANYGYTF. CDR3 coding DNA: TGTGCCAGCAGTGGAGGGGCCGCAGCTAACTATGGCTACACCTTC.